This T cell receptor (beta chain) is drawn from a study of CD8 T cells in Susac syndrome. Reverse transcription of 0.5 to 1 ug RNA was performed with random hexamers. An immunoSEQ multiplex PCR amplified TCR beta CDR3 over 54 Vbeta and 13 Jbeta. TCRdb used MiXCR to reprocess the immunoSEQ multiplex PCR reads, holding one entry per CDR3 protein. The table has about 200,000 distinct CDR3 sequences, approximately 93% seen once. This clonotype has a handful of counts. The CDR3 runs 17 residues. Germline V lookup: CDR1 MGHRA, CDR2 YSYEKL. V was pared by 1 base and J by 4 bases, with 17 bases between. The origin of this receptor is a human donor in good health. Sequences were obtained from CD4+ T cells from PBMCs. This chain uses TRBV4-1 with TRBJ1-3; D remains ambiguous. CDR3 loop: CASSQVRGASTGNTIYF. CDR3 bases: TGCGCCAGCAGCCAAGTTCGTGGAGCCAGTACGGGAAACACCATATATTTT.